The following is a T cell receptor beta chain sequence with its context. Its recognized antigen is unknown. No base-level quality is on record; no much larger clone is a single base apart. This record belongs to a study of Graves' ophthalmopathy and Graves' hyperthyroidism (dated by TCRdb to 2017 to 2018). About the study as a whole: Peripheral blood was collected before any treatment was given, at the time of initial diagnosis. TCR beta repertoire signatures were used to distinguish Graves' ophthalmopathy from Graves' hyperthyroidism and to predict progression to ophthalmopathy. In total, 135 blood samples were TCR-sequenced: some 40 ophthalmopathy, under 85 hyperthyroidism and some 17 hyperthyroidism-to-ophthalmopathy patients. A discovery set of 100 patients (43 ophthalmopathy, about 55 stable hyperthyroidism) was enrolled to explore V-J signatures distinguishing ophthalmopathy from hyperthyroidism. The independent validation cohort included around 19 hyperthyroidism patients plus 17 patients who later progressed from hyperthyroidism to ophthalmopathy. T-cell repertoires of thyroid tissue and blood were compared in 5 or 6 hyperthyroidism patients. Once sampling was done, hyperthyroidism patients were given methimazole at a starting dose of 30 mg daily, while ophthalmopathy patients were given high-dose intravenous methylprednisolone. Results the study describes overall, beyond this receptor: In validation, the model predicted ophthalmopathy progression with 55% to 71% sensitivity and less than 80% specificity; 12 predicted patients were CT-confirmed with GO in a median of roughly 6.8 months. The 13-signature model separated ophthalmopathy from stable hyperthyroidism with around 90% sensitivity and 81.08% specificity in cross-validation, and 80%/75% in the test set. Most of the expanded thyroid clonotypes with a frequency above 0.001 were also detected in blood, and it was suggested that the thyroid immune response may be reflected by blood repertoires. No statistical method was used to predetermine the sample size, and group allocation was not hidden from the investigators.

TCR beta CDR3 regions were amplified from RNA transcripts for repertoire sequencing. The first round was an RT-PCR using HTBI primers with the Qiagen OneStep RT-PCR kit, and this first round was followed by a second-round multiplex PCR, then size selection and purification. The libraries underwent paired-end sequencing with 100 bp reads on an Illumina HiSeq2000. The original pipeline was this. SOAPnuke was used for read processing, and reads with adapters, uncalled bases, a mean Phred below 15, or no exact constant-primer or identifier match were discarded. COPE v1.2.5 was used to merge the high-quality paired reads. Clonotypes were defined as unique nucleotide sequences and were aligned to IMGT TRB V, D and J references using MiTCR v1.1. The analysis was limited to V-J combinations with a frequency above 0.0001, which together covered 99.2% of repertoires. A TCR clonal expansion and chaos score per V-J combination was defined as the ratio of F50 clonal expansion to chaos observed in the TCRdist matrix. Welch's t-statistics and random forest were used to reduce the features to some 13 V-J combinations, which were then used as input to a naive Bayes classifier. The Morisita-Horn index was used to measure how similar the thyroid and blood repertoires were. The public reads were reprocessed in TCRdb via fastp at Q25 and MiXCR, keeping in-frame beta chains. When rows share a CDR3 protein, they turn into one entry using the most common DNA and genes. None of the V and J calls come from the authors' own analysis; TCRdb made them. This sample comprises some 240,000 distinct CDR3 sequences, roughly 50% of them detected only once. Of the sample, approximately 44% is held by the ten largest clones.

Germline trimming amounts to 5 bases on V and 5 bases on J, with 6 as the count of junction bases outside the gene matches. Including cysteine and phenylalanine, the CDR3 has 15 amino acids. Only CDR3 DNA remains: 45 bases, in frame from the first base. From a lookup of the germline V gene, CDR1 and CDR2 are SGHTA and FQGNSA. The ophthalmopathy patients had moderately to severely active disease, with a Clinical Activity Score of 3 or higher, a NOSPECS grade of 4 or higher, and a disease duration of less than 3 months. Anyone with other autoimmune diseases, uncontrolled infections, pregnancy or lactation was excluded from the study. Clinical symptoms, serum thyroxine, TRAb, thyroid ultrasound and orbital computed tomography formed the basis of the diagnosis. Ficoll-Paque density gradient centrifugation was used to isolate PBMCs from approximately 10 ml of fresh peripheral blood. Total RNA was extracted with Trizol reagent and quality-checked on an Agilent 2100 Bioanalyzer.

The specimen was peripheral blood. The V and J segments used are TRBV7-2 and TRBJ2-2; 9 nucleotides in the junction match TRBD1. This receptor was obtained from an adult man with Graves' ophthalmopathy. The CDR3 protein sequence reads: CASSPNRGQTGELFF. The nucleotide sequence is given as TGTGCCAGCAGCCCGAACAGGGGGCAGACCGGGGAGCTGTTTTTT. Here the CDR3 is joined to the reference TRBV7-2 and TRBJ2-2 genes, and the full variable domain is: GAGVSQSPSNKVTEKGKDVELRCDPISGHTALYWYRQSLGQGLEFLIYFQGNSAPDKSGLPSDRFSAERTGGSVSTLTIQRTQQEDSAVYLCASSPNRGQTGELFFGEGSRLTVL.